The 2 T cell receptor beta chains given below trace back to one sample, sequenced in a study of blood T cell repertoires in COVID-19. Sequencing was performed with immunoSEQ multiplex PCR; in TCRdb, only in-frame clones are kept and a portion is missing. The sample includes hundreds of thousands of clones, approximately 90% seen only once; the top ten take roughly 13%. The specimen sequenced was peripheral blood. The receptors were gathered from a woman in her fifties or sixties with COVID-19, enrolled during active disease.

The V gene is TRBV30, the J gene TRBJ2-7; 7 positions match TRBD1. CDR1 is GTSNPN, CDR2 SVGIG, per germline (reference sequence). The CDR3 is 14 residues long. V gave up 0 bases and J gave up 2 bases; unmatched junction bases: 4. The CDR3 here is CAWSVGQVTYEQYF. The CDR3 bases are TGTGCCTGGAGTGTAGGACAGGTTACCTACGAGCAGTACTTC.

This clone showed up just once. The V and J genes are TRBV10-3 and TRBJ2-7; 10 positions match TRBD1. From germline, CDR1 is ENHRY and CDR2 SYGVKD. V was clipped by 6 bases and J by 1 base; unmatched bases: 0. The CDR3 runs 13 residues. This CDR3 reads CAIRGQGSYEQYF. The CDR3 coding sequence is TGTGCCATCAGGGGACAGGGGTCCTACGAGCAGTACTTC.